This T cell receptor beta chain was sequenced for a study of blood T cell repertoires in COVID-19. Libraries were prepared by immunoSEQ multiplex PCR; TCRdb keeps only in-frame clonotypes and omits some of them. The sample carries under 140,000 clones, around 90% recorded once. V lost 6 bases and J lost 5; bases outside the gene matches: 10. In germline, CDR1 is DFQATT, CDR2 SNEGSKA (reference sequence). The CDR3 is 13 amino acids. The chain carries TRBV20-1 and TRBJ2-7; 7 positions match TRBD1. The receptor's source is a woman aged 45 to 65 with acute or convalescent COVID-19. The sample taken for sequencing was peripheral blood. CDR3 nucleotides: TGCAGTGCGAGTGCGAGACAGGGCCACGAGCAGTACTTC. Translated: CSASARQGHEQYF.